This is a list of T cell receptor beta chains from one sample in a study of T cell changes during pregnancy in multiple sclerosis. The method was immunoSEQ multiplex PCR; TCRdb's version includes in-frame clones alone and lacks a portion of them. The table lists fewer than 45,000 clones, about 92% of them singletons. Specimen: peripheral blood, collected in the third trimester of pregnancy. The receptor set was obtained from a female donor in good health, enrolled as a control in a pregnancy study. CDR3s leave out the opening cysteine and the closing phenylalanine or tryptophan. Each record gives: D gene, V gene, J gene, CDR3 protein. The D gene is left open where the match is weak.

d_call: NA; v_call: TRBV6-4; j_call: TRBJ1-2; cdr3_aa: ASSEGSGAPGMSGYT
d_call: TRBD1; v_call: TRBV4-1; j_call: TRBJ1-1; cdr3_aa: ASSQEVRGVNTEAF
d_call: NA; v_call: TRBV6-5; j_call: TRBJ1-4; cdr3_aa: ASSYKGEWEEKLF
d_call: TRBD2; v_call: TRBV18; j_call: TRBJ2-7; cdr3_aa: ASSGTSGKGEQY
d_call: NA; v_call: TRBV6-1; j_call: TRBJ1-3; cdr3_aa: ASSEPPEGNTIY
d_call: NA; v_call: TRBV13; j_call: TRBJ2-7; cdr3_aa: ASSLGRSDEQY
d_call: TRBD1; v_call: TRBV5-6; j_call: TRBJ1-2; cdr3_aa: ASSHQTGDYGYT
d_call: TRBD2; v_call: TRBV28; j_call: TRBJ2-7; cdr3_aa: ASSREDYEQY
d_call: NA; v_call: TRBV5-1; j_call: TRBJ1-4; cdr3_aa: ASSLGGINEKLF
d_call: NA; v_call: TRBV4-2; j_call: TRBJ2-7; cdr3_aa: ASSQEVRGTHEQY
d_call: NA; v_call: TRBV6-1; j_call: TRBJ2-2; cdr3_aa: ASSGLLSTGELF
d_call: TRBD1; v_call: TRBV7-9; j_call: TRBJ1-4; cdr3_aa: ASSLATTGRGEKLF
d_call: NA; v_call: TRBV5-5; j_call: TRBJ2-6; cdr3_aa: ASSLLVGGQLSGANVLT
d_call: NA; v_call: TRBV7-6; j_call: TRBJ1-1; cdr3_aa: ASSLAKGRGGGVGTEAF
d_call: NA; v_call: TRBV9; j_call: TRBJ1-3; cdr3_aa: ASSAGTPGNTIY
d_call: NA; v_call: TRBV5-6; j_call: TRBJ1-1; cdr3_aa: ASSLDRDEAF
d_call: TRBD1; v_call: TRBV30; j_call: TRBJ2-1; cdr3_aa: AWGTGGYNEQF
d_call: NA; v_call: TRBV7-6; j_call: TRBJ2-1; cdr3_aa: ASSLSEDLGEQF
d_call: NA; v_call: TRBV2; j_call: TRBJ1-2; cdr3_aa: ASRAAGSRGYT
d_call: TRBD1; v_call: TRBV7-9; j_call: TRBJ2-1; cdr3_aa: ASSLVRGQMGNEQF
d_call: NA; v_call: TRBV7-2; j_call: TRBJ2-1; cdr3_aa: ASSLERRWEQF
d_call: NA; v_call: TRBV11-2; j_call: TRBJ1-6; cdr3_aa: ASSPLSSYNSPLH
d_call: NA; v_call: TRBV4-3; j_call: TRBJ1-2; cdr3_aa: ASSQEPGYGYT
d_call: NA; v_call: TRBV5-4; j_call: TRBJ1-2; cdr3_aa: ASSLAPTGPNYGYT
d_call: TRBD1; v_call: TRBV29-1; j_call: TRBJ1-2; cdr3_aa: SDTPGQNSYGYT
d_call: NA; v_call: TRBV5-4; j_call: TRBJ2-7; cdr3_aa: ASSLEQGPYEKY
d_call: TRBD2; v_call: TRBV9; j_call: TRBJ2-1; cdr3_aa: ASSAGTSGSNEQF
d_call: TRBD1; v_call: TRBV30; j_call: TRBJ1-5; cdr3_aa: AWSVGFGRQGDNQPQH
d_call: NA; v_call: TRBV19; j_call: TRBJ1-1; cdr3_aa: ASTPGFGTEAF
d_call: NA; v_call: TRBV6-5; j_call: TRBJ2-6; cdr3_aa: ASSYSGGSGANVLT
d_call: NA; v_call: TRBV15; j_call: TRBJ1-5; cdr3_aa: ATSRSRRANQPQH